This T cell receptor (beta chain) was captured by sequencing in a study of blood T cells in healthy people across ages. V lost 3 bases to trimming and J lost 9 bases; unmatched junction nucleotides: 12. Germline assignment: CDR1 SGHVS and CDR2 FQNEAQ. The CDR3 spans 17 residues. Study conclusions and caveats: Greater diversity and more naive CD4+ cells were seen in long-lived donors than in aged donors.

Sample-barcoded 5' priming and a J-beta primer mix drove a second PCR of about 7 to 11 cycles. Via MiXCR, TCRdb re-called the 5' RACE reads, giving one row per CDR3 protein. The sample lists some 1.5 million distinct CDR3 sequences; roughly 28% were seen once. This clonotype was seen only a few times. What it binds is not known. Roughly 10 milliliters was the volume of peripheral blood drawn from each donor. The chain is built from TRBV7-8 and TRBJ1-6; 9 bases agree with TRBD1. The sequence came from a woman in her twenties or thirties in good health. Sequencing input: blood. CDR3 sequence (DNA): TGTGCCAGCAGCTTGTTAAGTGGGACAGGGAATGGTTCACCCCTCCACTTT. This codes for CASSLLSGTGNGSPLHF.